Following are 6 T cell receptor beta chains from one sample sequenced in a study of cytomegalovirus exposure and HLA in healthy donors. TCRdb's copy holds only in-frame clones and misses some; the assay was immunoSEQ multiplex PCR. The repertoire holds around 63,000 clones, with 89% as singletons. Sequencing was done on a sample of PBMCs. Receptors originate from a woman under 30 in good health and CMV-seronegative.

V usage is TRBV23-1 and J usage is TRBJ2-5; 8 nucleotides align to TRBD1. TRBV23-1 qualifies as an ORF whose function is uncertain. The V gene end was trimmed by 4 bases and the J gene end by 4 bases; junction bases not matched to a gene: 17. This CDR3 has 18 residues. CDR3 DNA sequence: TGCGCCAGCAGTCGACCCTTGACAGGGGAACCTGTACTAGAGACCCAGTACTTC. It encodes CASSRPLTGEPVLETQYF.

V and J are TRBV11-2 and TRBJ2-3; D is perhaps TRBD1 (5 bases). There are 15 residues in the CDR3. V lost 3 bases and J 0 bases, leaving 10 bases between the germline ends. Germline CDR1 is SGHAT and CDR2 is FQNNGV. The CDR3 DNA is TGTGCCAGCAGCTTTACCGGACAAAGCACAGATACGCAGTATTTT. Protein sequence: CASSFTGQSTDTQYF.

V is TRBV29-1 and J is TRBJ2-7, with D possibly matching TRBD1 (6 bases). Trimming removed 6 bases at V and 3 bases at J, with 12 bases between. CDR1 and CDR2 (germline): SQVTM, ANQGSEA. CDR3 length: 12 residues. CDR3 sequence: CSVTGQFYEQYF. CDR3 coding DNA: TGCAGCGTGACGGGACAATTCTACGAGCAGTACTTC.

This chain joins TRBV2 and TRBJ2-5; 7 bases agree with TRBD2. There are 15 residues in the CDR3. Germline V gives CDR1 SNHLY, CDR2 FYNNEI. The junction had 10 bases not matched to a gene; V was cut back by 7 bases and J by 2 bases. CDR3 sequence (DNA): TGTGCCAGCATCCTCCGCAGCGGGGTACAAGAGACCCAGTACTTC. The encoded protein is CASILRSGVQETQYF.

The chain uses TRBV15 and TRBJ1-5; possible D gene TRBD1, 5 bases. The V gene's germline CDR1 is LNHNV and CDR2 YYDKDF (reference sequence). Deletions cut 1 base from V and 7 bases from J, with 17 bases between. This CDR3 is 16 amino acids long. The CDR3 sequence is CATSRVWAGSGQPQHF. CDR3 bases: TGTGCCACCAGCAGAGTGTGGGCAGGGAGCGGGCAGCCCCAGCATTTT.

J is TRBJ2-5 and V is TRBV28; D might be TRBD2 (6 bases). The CDR3 contains 15 residues. Trimming pared 3 bases from V and 0 bases from J, leaving 11 bases between. Germline V lookup: CDR1 MDHEN, CDR2 SYDVKM. CDR3: CASSFGAGYQETQYF. In DNA, the CDR3 is TGTGCCAGCAGTTTCGGGGCGGGATACCAAGAGACCCAGTACTTC.